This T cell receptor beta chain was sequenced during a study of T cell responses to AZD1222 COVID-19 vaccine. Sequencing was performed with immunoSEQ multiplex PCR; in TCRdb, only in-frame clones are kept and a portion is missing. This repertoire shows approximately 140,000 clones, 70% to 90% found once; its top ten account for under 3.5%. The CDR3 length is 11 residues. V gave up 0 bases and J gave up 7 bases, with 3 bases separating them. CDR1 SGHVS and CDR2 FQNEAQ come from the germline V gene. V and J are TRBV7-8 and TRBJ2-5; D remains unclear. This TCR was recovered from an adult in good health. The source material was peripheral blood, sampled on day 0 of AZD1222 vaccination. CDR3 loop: CASSLAATQYF. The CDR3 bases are TGTGCCAGCAGCTTAGCGGCGACCCAGTACTTC.